What follows are 12 T cell receptor beta chains derived from one specimen sequenced in a study of blood T cell repertoires in COVID-19. Some clones are missing from TCRdb's copy, which holds only in-frame ones; the method was immunoSEQ multiplex PCR. In the table there are some 97,000 clones, around 90% of which are singletons. Material: peripheral blood. Receptors originate from a woman in her fifties or sixties with acute or convalescent COVID-19.

The J gene is TRBJ1-6, the V gene TRBV6-6; 8 positions match TRBD1. The CDR3 is 14 residues long. Per germline, CDR1 MNHNY and CDR2 SVGAGI (reference sequence). With 7 bases clipped from V and 7 bases from J, the junction kept 6 bases outside the gene matches. CDR3 amino acids: CASIRGQLNSPLHF. The CDR3, as DNA: TGTGCCAGCATCAGGGGGCAGTTAAATTCACCCCTCCACTTT.

V and J are TRBV6-2 or TRBV6-3 and TRBJ1-3; 7 nucleotides align to TRBD1. Unmatched junction bases numbered 8, after V lost 5 bases and J lost 4 bases. The CDR3 is 15 residues long. Germline values: CDR1 MNHEY, CDR2 SVGEGT. CDR3 sequence: CASSRQGPGGNTIYF. The CDR3 region has the DNA TGTGCCAGCAGTCGACAGGGCCCAGGCGGAAACACCATATATTTT.

This rearrangement joins TRBV9 to TRBJ1-1; D gene uncertain. Deletions cut 0 bases from V and 5 bases from J, with 11 bases between. The CDR3 is made up of 14 amino acids. Germline-derived CDR1 and CDR2 are SGDLS and YYNGEE. The CDR3 bases are TGTGCCAGCAGCGTAGGGGCTGGGTGGACTGAAGCTTTCTTT. It specifies CASSVGAGWTEAFF.

This chain joins TRBV7-9 and TRBJ2-3; 12 bases are shared with TRBD1. The length of the CDR3 is 16 residues. Germline V CDR1 and CDR2: SEHNR, FQNEAQ (reference sequence). Losses at the gene ends were 4 bases for V and 5 bases for J; bases not matched to a gene: 7. The CDR3 DNA follows: TGTGCCAGCAGCTCAGTCGGGACAGGGGGCGGAGATACGCAGTATTTT. It encodes CASSSVGTGGGDTQYF. Complete variable domain (other parts from reference TRBV7-9 and TRBJ2-3): DTGVSQNPRHKITKRGQNVTFRCDPISEHNRLYWYRQTLGQGPEFLTYFQNEAQLEKSRLLSDRFSAERPKGSFSTLEIQRTEQGDSAMYLCASSSVGTGGGDTQYFGPGTRLTVL.

The chain recombines TRBV7-2 with TRBJ1-4, with 8 bases lining up with TRBD1. In germline, CDR1 is SGHTA, CDR2 FQGNSA. The CDR3 is made up of 15 amino acids. With V trimmed by 5 bases and J by 8 bases, 10 bases remained unmatched. The CDR3 sequence: CASSPLTGAGEKLFF. CDR3 nucleotides: TGTGCCAGCAGCCCTCTGACAGGGGCAGGGGAAAAACTGTTTTTT. The full variable domain, in which reference TRBV7-2 and TRBJ1-4 provide the parts outside the CDR3, is GAGVSQSPSNKVTEKGKDVELRCDPISGHTALYWYRQSLGQGLEFLIYFQGNSAPDKSGLPSDRFSAERTGGSVSTLTIQRTQQEDSAVYLCASSPLTGAGEKLFFGSGTQLSVL.

The chain uses TRBV10-3 and TRBJ1-1; the match to TRBD1 covers 8 bases. Germline CDR1 is ENHRY and CDR2 is SYGVKD. Trimming at V came to 5 bases and at J to 5 bases, leaving 10 bases not matched to a gene. The CDR3 length is 15 residues. CDR3 amino acids: CAISQDRVGYTEAFF. CDR3 DNA sequence: TGTGCCATCAGTCAGGACAGGGTCGGATATACTGAAGCTTTCTTT.

This chain joins TRBV24-1 and TRBJ1-5, with D possibly being TRBD1 (6 bases). The CDR3 has 13 residues. CDR1 and CDR2 from the germline V gene are KGHDR and SFDVKD. V lost 5 bases to trimming and J lost 5 bases, with 9 bases between them. The CDR3 here is CATSGTADQPQHF. CDR3 coding DNA: TGTGCCACCAGTGGGACAGCGGATCAGCCCCAGCATTTT.

Turning to this clone: An end of the junction does not agree with germline; a read error may underlie this. The chain recombines TRBV29-1 with TRBJ2-1; TRBD2 agrees at 10 bases. This CDR3 spans 14 amino acids. Germline V gives CDR1 SQVTM, CDR2 ANQGSEA. The CDR3 region has the DNA TGCAGCGTTGAACAGCGGGAGGGCTACGATGAGCAGTTCTTC. Protein product: CSVEQREGYDEQFF.

The V gene is TRBV6-6, the J gene TRBJ2-1, with 11 bases fitting TRBD2. The CDR3 consists of 15 residues. Germline loops: CDR1 MNHNY, CDR2 SVGAGI (reference sequence). Losses at the gene ends were 6 bases for V and 7 bases for J; bases not matched to a gene: 8. The CDR3: CASRSTSGRVNEQFF. DNA for the CDR3: TGTGCCAGCAGATCCACTAGCGGGAGAGTAAATGAGCAGTTCTTC.

J is TRBJ1-5 and V is TRBV28, with D unresolved. V lost 6 bases to trimming and J lost 0 bases, with 12 bases between them. Germline CDR1 and CDR2: MDHEN and SYDVKM. The CDR3 is 15 residues long. DNA for the CDR3: TGTGCCAGCAGAACAGTCCTACTTAGCAATCAGCCCCAGCATTTT. Translating gives CASRTVLLSNQPQHF.

To note about this clone: The same CDR3 can be traced to other DNA sequences in this sample. This chain links TRBV5-1 with TRBJ1-5, with D perhaps matching TRBD1 (5 bases). The V gene lost 0 bases and the J gene lost 4 bases, with 11 bases spanning the gap. This CDR3 is built from 15 residues. Germline V gene sequence: CDR1 SGHRS, CDR2 YFSETQ. The CDR3 loop reads CASSLDGGGNQPQHF. CDR3 in DNA: TGCGCCAGCAGCTTGGATGGGGGAGGAAATCAGCCCCAGCATTTT.

This chain uses TRBV10-1 with TRBJ1-1; the D gene is possibly TRBD1 (5 bases). The V gene's germline CDR1 is WNHNN and CDR2 SYGVQD (reference sequence). The CDR3 has 14 amino acids. V dropped 8 bases and J dropped 6 bases, with 19 bases sitting between them. The CDR3 protein is CASSTLQGRSEAFF. In nucleotides, the CDR3 is TGCGCCAGCTCAACCCTTCAGGGAAGGTCTGAAGCTTTCTTT.